These T cell receptor beta chains were read from a single sample in a study of type 1 regulatory T cells. Each CDR3 protein is one row after TCRdb ran MiXCR on the reads. The repertoire includes approximately 90,000 distinct CDR3 sequences, roughly 31% of them detected once, and 2% to 2.5% sits in the top ten. What was sequenced was CD4+ T cells, either the whole sample or a sorted fraction (not recorded which). The receptor source for this set is a human donor in good health. CDR3s include the opening cysteine and the closing phenylalanine or tryptophan. D genes are given only for firm matches. The listing skips clone size in some rows; elsewhere it reads once, few, many or a size class.

>TRBV27|TRBD1|-|TRBJ2-7
CASSLRPPYRGQEQYF
TGTGCCAGCAGCTTACGGCCCCCCTACAGGGGGCAAGAGCAGTACTTC
>TRBV6-2/TRBV6-3|-|once|TRBJ2-1
CASSLAGSDTGDF
TGTGCCAGCAGTCTCGCGGGATCGGATACGGGGGACTTC
>TRBV29-1|-|-|TRBJ2-3
CSIPASSTQYF
TGCAGTATACCCGCAAGCTCTACGCAGTATTTT
>TRBV29-1|-|-|TRBJ2-1
CSGGTNEQFF
TGCAGCGGGGGGACTAATGAGCAGTTCTTC
>TRBV7-2|-|few|TRBJ2-2
CASSRVAVYTGELFF
TGTGCCAGCAGCCGAGTAGCGGTTTACACCGGGGAGCTGTTTTTT
>TRBV5-1|TRBD2|-|TRBJ2-2
CASSLTTSGMTGELFF
TGCGCCAGCAGCTTGACGACTAGCGGGATGACCGGGGAGCTGTTTTTT
>TRBV23-1|-|-|TRBJ2-7
CASRAGPYEQYF
TGCGCCAGCCGGGCCGGACCCTACGAGCAGTACTTC
>TRBV12-3/TRBV12-4|-|-|TRBJ2-2
CASRTTGFRGGELFF
TGTGCCAGCAGAACGACAGGTTTTAGGGGCGGGGAGCTGTTTTTT
>TRBV5-8|-|-|TRBJ2-1
CASSLAPSTQRLGFF
TGTGCCAGCAGCTTGGCCCCTAGCACCCAAAGGCTGGGGTTCTTC
>TRBV4-3|TRBD2|many|TRBJ2-3
CASSQASRLAGGGDTQYF
TGCGCCAGCAGCCAAGCTAGTAGGCTAGCGGGAGGAGGAGATACGCAGTATTTT
>TRBV6-2/TRBV6-3|TRBD2|few|TRBJ2-7
CASSYSTSGHGEQYF
TGTGCCAGCAGTTACTCGACTAGCGGACACGGGGAGCAGTACTTC
>TRBV27|-|-|TRBJ2-7
CAIKPANSYEQYF
TGTGCGATCAAACCGGCCAACTCCTACGAGCAGTACTTC
>TRBV5-1|TRBD2|-|TRBJ2-1
CASKRGVPGLALGEQFF
TGCGCCAGCAAAAGAGGGGTCCCGGGACTAGCCCTCGGTGAGCAGTTCTTC
>TRBV5-4|-|-|TRBJ2-5
CASSLGGEVQETQYF
TGTGCCAGCAGCTTGGGGGGGGAGGTACAAGAGACCCAGTACTTC
>TRBV7-9|TRBD2|-|TRBJ2-2
CASSSPGLANTGELFF
TGTGCCAGCAGCTCTCCGGGACTAGCGAACACCGGGGAGCTGTTTTTT
>TRBV2|-|-|TRBJ2-5
CASSANQETQYF
TGTGCCAGCAGCGCCAACCAAGAGACCCAGTACTTC
>TRBV23-1|-|-|TRBJ2-5
CSSIMPYGPPRQETQYF
TGCTCCAGCATCATGCCATACGGGCCCCCCCGCCAAGAGACCCAGTACTTC
>TRBV7-2|-|-|TRBJ1-2
CASSLAQVYGYTF
TGTGCCAGCAGCTTAGCGCAGGTCTATGGCTACACCTTC
>TRBV7-2|-|-|TRBJ2-7
CASSLSRDGAYEQYF
TGTGCCAGCAGCCTGAGCCGGGACGGAGCCTACGAGCAGTACTTC
>TRBV7-2|TRBD2|-|TRBJ2-1
CASSSPGLAGTSSYNEQFF
TGTGCCAGCAGCTCTCCGGGACTAGCGGGAACGAGCTCCTACAATGAGCAGTTCTTC
>TRBV19|-|few|TRBJ1-1
CASSMVGLLNTEAFF
TGTGCCAGTAGTATGGTCGGACTGTTGAACACTGAAGCTTTCTTT
>TRBV20-1|TRBD2|-|TRBJ2-1
CSAVTSGRFEQFF
TGCAGTGCTGTAACTAGCGGGAGATTTGAGCAGTTCTTC
>TRBV3-1|-|-|TRBJ2-7
CASSQVFGGGYEQYF
TGTGCCAGCAGCCAAGTTTTTGGCGGCGGCTACGAGCAGTACTTC
>TRBV7-2|-|few|TRBJ2-3
CASSQAGDTQYF
TGTGCCAGCAGCCAAGCGGGAGATACGCAGTATTTT
>TRBV7-9|TRBD1|-|TRBJ2-7
CASSLVGQIRDGSSYEQYF
TGTGCCAGCAGCTTAGTGGGACAGATCCGGGACGGAAGCTCCTACGAGCAGTACTTC
>TRBV19|TRBD2|-|TRBJ2-1
CASATRTSGSSYNEQFF
TGTGCCAGTGCAACCAGGACTAGCGGTAGCTCCTACAATGAGCAGTTCTTC
>TRBV20-1|-|few|TRBJ2-3
CSARVIASTDTQYF
TGCAGTGCTAGAGTTATAGCGAGCACAGATACGCAGTATTTT
>TRBV5-6|TRBD2|few|TRBJ2-5
CASSTSGRIQETQYF
TGTGCCAGCAGTACTAGCGGGAGGATCCAAGAGACCCAGTACTTC
>TRBV7-3|TRBD2|-|TRBJ2-7
CASNSATSGTYEQYF
TGTGCCAGCAACTCCGCGACTAGCGGGACATACGAGCAGTACTTC
>TRBV29-1|TRBD1|once|TRBJ1-2
CSVEERGGQGREYGYTF
TGCAGCGTTGAAGAACGGGGCGGACAGGGAAGAGAGTATGGCTACACCTTC
>TRBV9|-|-|TRBJ2-7
CASSIHLGEEQYF
TGTGCCAGCAGCATCCACTTAGGAGAGGAGCAGTACTTC
>TRBV20-1|TRBD2|-|TRBJ2-7
CSARGEVAGEQYF
TGCAGTGCTAGAGGAGAGGTAGCGGGTGAGCAGTACTTC
>TRBV14|-|-|TRBJ2-3
CASSQVDLASQYF
TGTGCCAGCAGCCAAGTGGATCTAGCGTCGCAGTATTTT
>TRBV7-9|-|-|TRBJ1-2
CASSNTGKYGYTF
TGTGCCAGCAGCAACACAGGAAAGTATGGCTACACCTTC
>TRBV7-8|TRBD2|-|TRBJ2-5
CASSLEGLAGGGTQYF
TGTGCCAGCAGCTTAGAGGGACTAGCGGGAGGAGGGACCCAGTACTTC
>TRBV20-1|-|-|TRBJ2-1
CSASGGVYNEQFF
TGCAGTGCTAGTGGGGGCGTTTACAATGAGCAGTTCTTC
>TRBV25-1|TRBD2|few|TRBJ2-1
CASRGLAASNEQFF
TGTGCCAGCAGGGGACTAGCGGCCTCCAATGAGCAGTTCTTC
>TRBV4-3|TRBD1|-|TRBJ2-3
CASSQHPQGARTDTQYF
TGCGCCAGCAGCCAACACCCTCAGGGGGCGCGTACAGATACGCAGTATTTT
>TRBV18|-|-|TRBJ2-2
CASLQASLLNTGELFF
TGTGCCAGCTTACAAGCCTCCCTATTGAACACCGGGGAGCTGTTTTTT
>TRBV29-1|-|-|TRBJ2-1
CSGTDDNEQFF
TGCAGCGGGACAGATGACAATGAGCAGTTCTTC
>TRBV3-1|TRBD1|-|TRBJ1-1
CASSQEGLTGGAFF
TGTGCCAGCAGCCAAGAAGGCCTTACAGGGGGGGCTTTCTTT
>TRBV7-3|-|-|TRBJ2-3
CASSLAGQPDTQYF
TGTGCCAGCAGCTTAGCCGGGCAACCAGATACGCAGTATTTT
>TRBV28|TRBD2|-|TRBJ2-7
CASDFRTSSYEQYF
TGTGCCAGCGATTTCCGGACTAGCTCCTACGAGCAGTACTTC
>TRBV3-1|-|-|TRBJ2-5
CASSQVYSGSVGVLETQYF
TGTGCCAGCAGCCAAGTATATTCTGGATCCGTCGGGGTTCTAGAGACCCAGTACTTC
>TRBV19|TRBD2|-|TRBJ2-1
CASSQTSGREDEQFF
TGTGCCAGTAGTCAGACTAGCGGGAGAGAGGATGAGCAGTTCTTC
>TRBV30|TRBD1|-|TRBJ2-4
CAWSGHRGEDIQYF
TGTGCCTGGAGTGGACACAGGGGAGAGGACATTCAGTACTTC
>TRBV10-3|-|-|TRBJ1-1
CAISESVGTEAFF
TGTGCCATCAGTGAGTCCGTGGGCACTGAAGCTTTCTTT
>TRBV6-5|TRBD2|-|TRBJ2-1
CASSYTSGWEIEQFF
TGTGCCAGCAGTTACACTAGCGGTTGGGAGATTGAGCAGTTCTTC
>TRBV20-1|-|-|TRBJ2-1
CSALSPYNEQFF
TGCAGTGCTCTGAGCCCCTACAATGAGCAGTTCTTC
>TRBV2|-|-|TRBJ2-7
CATQIGVSSYEQYF
TGTGCCACCCAGATCGGGGTGAGCTCCTACGAGCAGTACTTC
>TRBV11-2|TRBD2|-|TRBJ2-7
CASSQGLAGVYEQYF
TGTGCCAGCAGCCAGGGACTAGCGGGAGTATACGAGCAGTACTTC
>TRBV3-1|-|-|TRBJ1-4
CASSRHQDENEKLFF
TGTGCCAGCAGCCGCCATCAAGACGAAAATGAAAAACTGTTTTTT
>TRBV23-1|-|-|TRBJ1-5
CASSQSRWSGYPRQPQHF
TGCGCCAGCAGTCAATCTCGGTGGAGCGGATACCCCAGACAGCCCCAGCATTTT
>TRBV3-1|-|few|TRBJ2-3
CASSQGPSNTQYF
TGTGCCAGCAGCCAAGGCCCATCTAATACGCAGTATTTT